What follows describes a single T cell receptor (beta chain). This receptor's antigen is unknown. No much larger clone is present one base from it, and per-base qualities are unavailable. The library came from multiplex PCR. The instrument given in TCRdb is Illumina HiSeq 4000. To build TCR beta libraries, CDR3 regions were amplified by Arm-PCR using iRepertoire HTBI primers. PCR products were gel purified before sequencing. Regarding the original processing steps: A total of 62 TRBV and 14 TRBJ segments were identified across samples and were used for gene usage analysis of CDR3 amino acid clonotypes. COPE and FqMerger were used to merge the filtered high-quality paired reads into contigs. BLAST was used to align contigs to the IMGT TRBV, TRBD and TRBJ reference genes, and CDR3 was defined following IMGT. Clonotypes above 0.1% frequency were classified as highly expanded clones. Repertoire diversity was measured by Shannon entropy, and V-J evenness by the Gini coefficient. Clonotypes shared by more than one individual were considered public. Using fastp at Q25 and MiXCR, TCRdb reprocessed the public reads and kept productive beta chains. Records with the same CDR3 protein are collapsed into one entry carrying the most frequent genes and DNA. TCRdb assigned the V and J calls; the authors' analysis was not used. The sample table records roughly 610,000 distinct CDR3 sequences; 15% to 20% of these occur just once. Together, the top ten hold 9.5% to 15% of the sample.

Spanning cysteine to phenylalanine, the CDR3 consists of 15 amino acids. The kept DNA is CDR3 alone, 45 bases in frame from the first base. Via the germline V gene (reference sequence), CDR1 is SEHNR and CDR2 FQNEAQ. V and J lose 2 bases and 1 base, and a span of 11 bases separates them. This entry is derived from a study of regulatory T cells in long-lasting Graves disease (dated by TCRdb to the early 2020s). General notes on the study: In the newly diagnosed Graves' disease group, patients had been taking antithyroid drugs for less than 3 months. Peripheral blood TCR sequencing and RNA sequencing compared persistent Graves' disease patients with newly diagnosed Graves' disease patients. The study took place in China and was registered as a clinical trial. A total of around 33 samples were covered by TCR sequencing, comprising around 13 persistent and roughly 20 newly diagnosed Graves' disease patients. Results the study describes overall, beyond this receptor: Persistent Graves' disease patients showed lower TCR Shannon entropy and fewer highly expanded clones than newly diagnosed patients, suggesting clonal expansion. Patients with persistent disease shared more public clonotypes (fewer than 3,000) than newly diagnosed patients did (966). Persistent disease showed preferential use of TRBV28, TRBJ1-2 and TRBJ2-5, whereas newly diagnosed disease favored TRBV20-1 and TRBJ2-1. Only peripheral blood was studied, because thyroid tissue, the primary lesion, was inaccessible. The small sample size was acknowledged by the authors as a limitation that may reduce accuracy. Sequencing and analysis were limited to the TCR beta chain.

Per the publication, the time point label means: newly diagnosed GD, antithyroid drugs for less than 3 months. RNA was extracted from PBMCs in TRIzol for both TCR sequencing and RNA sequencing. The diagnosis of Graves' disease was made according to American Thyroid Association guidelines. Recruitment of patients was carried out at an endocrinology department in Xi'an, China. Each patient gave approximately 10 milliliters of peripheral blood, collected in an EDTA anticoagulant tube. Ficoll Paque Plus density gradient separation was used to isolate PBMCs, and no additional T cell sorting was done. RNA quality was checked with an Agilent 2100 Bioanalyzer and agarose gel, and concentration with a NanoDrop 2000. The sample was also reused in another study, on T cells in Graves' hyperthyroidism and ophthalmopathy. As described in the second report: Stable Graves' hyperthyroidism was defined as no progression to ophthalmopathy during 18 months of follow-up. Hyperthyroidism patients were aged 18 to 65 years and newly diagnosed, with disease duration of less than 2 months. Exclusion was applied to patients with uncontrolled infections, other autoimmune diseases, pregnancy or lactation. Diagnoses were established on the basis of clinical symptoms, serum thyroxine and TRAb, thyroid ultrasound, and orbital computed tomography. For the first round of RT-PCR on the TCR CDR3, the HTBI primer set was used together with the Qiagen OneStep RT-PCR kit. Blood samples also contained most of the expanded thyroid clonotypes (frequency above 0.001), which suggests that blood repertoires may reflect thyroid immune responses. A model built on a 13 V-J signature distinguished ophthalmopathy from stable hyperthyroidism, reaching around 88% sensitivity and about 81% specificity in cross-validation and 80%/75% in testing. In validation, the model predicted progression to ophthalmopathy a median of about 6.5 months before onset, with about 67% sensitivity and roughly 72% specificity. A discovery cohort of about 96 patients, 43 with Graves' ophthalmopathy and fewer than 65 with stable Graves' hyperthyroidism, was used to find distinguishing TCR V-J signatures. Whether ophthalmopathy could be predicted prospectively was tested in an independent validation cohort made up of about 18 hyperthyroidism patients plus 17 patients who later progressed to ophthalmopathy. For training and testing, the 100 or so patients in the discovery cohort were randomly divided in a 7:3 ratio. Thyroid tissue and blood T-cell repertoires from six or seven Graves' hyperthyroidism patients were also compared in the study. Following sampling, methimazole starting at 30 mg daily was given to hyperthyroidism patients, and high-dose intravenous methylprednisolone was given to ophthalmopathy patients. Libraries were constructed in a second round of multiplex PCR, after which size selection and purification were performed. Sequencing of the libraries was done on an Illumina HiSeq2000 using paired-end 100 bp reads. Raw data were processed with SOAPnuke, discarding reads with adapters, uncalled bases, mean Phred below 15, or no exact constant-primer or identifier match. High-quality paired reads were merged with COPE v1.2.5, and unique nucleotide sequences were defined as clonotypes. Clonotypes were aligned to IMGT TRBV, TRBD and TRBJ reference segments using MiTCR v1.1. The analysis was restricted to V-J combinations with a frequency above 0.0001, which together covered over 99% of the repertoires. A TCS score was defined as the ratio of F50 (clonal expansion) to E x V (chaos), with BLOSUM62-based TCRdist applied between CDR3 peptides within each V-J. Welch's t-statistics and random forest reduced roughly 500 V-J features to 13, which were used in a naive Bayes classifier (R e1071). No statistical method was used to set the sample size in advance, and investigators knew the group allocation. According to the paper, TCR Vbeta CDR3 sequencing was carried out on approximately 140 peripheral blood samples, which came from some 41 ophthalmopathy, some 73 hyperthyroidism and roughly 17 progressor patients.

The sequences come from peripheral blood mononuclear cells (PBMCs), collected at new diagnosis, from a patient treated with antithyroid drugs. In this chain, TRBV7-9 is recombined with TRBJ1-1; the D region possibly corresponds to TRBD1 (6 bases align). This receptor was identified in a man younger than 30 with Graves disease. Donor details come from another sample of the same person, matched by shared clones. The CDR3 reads CASSLLPGENTEAFF. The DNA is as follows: TGTGCCAGCAGCTTACTCCCAGGGGAGAACACTGAAGCTTTCTTT.